This TCR beta chain is from a study of shared clonotypes between healthy human individuals. This CDR3 has 13 residues. CDR1 SQVTM and CDR2 ANQGSEA come from the germline V gene. J lost 4 bases, V lost 3 bases, and 5 bases had no gene match. Measured with immunoSEQ multiplex PCR; TCRdb has only the in-frame clones, and not every one. The sample has approximately 980,000 clones; about 80% are singletons. The source of this sequence is a man aged 18-30 years in good health. The sequenced sample consisted of memory CD4+ T cells sorted from blood. Subset indicated: CD45RA-negative fraction. This chain links TRBV29-1 with TRBJ2-5; 7 bases are a match to TRBD1. As DNA, the CDR3 is TGCAGCGTTGAGAGACAGGGAGTAGAGACCCAGTACTTC. Its protein is CSVERQGVETQYF. The full variable domain, in which reference TRBV29-1 and TRBJ2-5 provide the parts outside the CDR3, is SAVISQKPSRDICQRGTSLTIQCQVDSQVTMMFWYRQQPGQSLTLIATANQGSEATYESGFVIDKFPISRPNLTFSTLTVSNMSPEDSSIYLCSVERQGVETQYFGPGTRLLVL.